Shown below are 2 T cell receptor beta chains from a single sample sequenced in a study of T-cell memory formation after mild COVID-19. TCRdb redid the calling of the 5' RACE reads with MiXCR, one entry per CDR3 protein. The repertoire consists of approximately 170,000 distinct CDR3 sequences, with 10% to 15% occurring once and the leading ten covering more than 3%. The sequenced material came from PBMCs or a T cell subset sorted from them (not recorded which). The origin of the receptors is a young man who had mild COVID-19 (a few samples of this study predate the infection). Cell type and time point are not known.

This clonotype was counted between two and nine times. V usage is TRBV20-1 and J usage is TRBJ1-4; perhaps TRBD1 as D (6 bases). Trimming cost V 1 base and J 9 bases, with 15 bases left between them. The CDR3 runs to 14 residues. Germline assignment: CDR1 DFQATT and CDR2 SNEGSKA (reference sequence). The CDR3 loop is CSARVGAGWKKLFF. As DNA, the CDR3 is TGCAGTGCTAGAGTGGGGGCAGGGTGGAAAAAACTGTTTTTT.

The chain recombines TRBV6-2 or TRBV6-3 with TRBJ2-7; 7 positions match TRBD1. CDR3 length: 16 amino acids. With V trimmed by 5 bases and J by 3 bases, 13 bases remained unmatched. Germline V gene lookup returns CDR1 MNHEY and CDR2 SVGEGT. CDR3 sequence: CASSRTPDPGGYEQYF. In DNA, the CDR3 is TGTGCCAGCAGTCGTACACCGGATCCAGGGGGCTACGAGCAGTACTTC.